Reported below is one TCR beta chain. Germline lookup yields CDR1 LNHNV and CDR2 YYDKDF (reference sequence). The V end lost 0 bases, the J end lost 7 bases, and 10 bases lay between the germline ends. CDR3 length: 14 amino acids. The source of the sample is a study of shared clonotypes between healthy human individuals. Clones were read by immunoSEQ multiplex PCR, and TCRdb kept only the in-frame ones, dropping some. The sample lists around 1,100,000 clones; approximately 75% were seen once. This chain uses TRBV15 with TRBJ2-1; D uncertain. Sequencing was performed on memory CD4+ T cells from PBMCs. Subset of the sample: CD45RA-negative fraction. The clonotype was recovered from a man aged 18 to 30 in good health. Some clones in this sample may be carry-over from other donors' samples. The CDR3 DNA follows: TGTGCCACCAGCAGAGAACAGACCCGAAATGAGCAGTTCTTC. Protein: CATSREQTRNEQFF.